This TCR beta chain was identified during a study of graft-versus-host responses after intestinal transplantation. Study summary: Each patient got anti-thymocyte globulin induction, then tacrolimus and steroids for around three years.

The CDR3 contains 12 residues. Germline CDR1 is SGDLS and CDR2 is YYNGEE. Trimming removed 3 bases at V and 5 bases at J, with 8 bases between. The table came from immunoSEQ multiplex PCR; TCRdb's copy has only in-frame clones and leaves some out. The repertoire includes just under 100,000 clones, 90% of them detected once, and around 15% sits in the top ten. This TCR was recovered from a human patient who received an intestinal transplant, so some T cells may come from the graft donor. The sequenced sample was PBMCs, obtained roughly 68 weeks after intestinal transplant. The V gene is TRBV9, the J gene TRBJ2-5; D unresolved. The CDR3 sequence is CASSASGETQYF. In nucleotides, the CDR3 is TGTGCCAGCAGCGCCTCGGGCGAGACCCAGTACTTC.